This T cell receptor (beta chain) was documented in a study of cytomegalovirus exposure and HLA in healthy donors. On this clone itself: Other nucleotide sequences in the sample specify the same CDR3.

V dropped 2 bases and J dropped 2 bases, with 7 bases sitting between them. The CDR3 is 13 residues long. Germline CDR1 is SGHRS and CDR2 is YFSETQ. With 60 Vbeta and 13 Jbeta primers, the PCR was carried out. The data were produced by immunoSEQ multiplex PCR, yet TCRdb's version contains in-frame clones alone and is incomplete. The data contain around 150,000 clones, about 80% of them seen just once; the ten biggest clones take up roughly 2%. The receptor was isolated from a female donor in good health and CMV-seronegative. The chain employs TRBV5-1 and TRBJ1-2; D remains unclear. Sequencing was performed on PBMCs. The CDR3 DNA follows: TGCGCCAGCAGCTTAGAGGGAAACTATGGCTACACCTTC. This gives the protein CASSLEGNYGYTF.